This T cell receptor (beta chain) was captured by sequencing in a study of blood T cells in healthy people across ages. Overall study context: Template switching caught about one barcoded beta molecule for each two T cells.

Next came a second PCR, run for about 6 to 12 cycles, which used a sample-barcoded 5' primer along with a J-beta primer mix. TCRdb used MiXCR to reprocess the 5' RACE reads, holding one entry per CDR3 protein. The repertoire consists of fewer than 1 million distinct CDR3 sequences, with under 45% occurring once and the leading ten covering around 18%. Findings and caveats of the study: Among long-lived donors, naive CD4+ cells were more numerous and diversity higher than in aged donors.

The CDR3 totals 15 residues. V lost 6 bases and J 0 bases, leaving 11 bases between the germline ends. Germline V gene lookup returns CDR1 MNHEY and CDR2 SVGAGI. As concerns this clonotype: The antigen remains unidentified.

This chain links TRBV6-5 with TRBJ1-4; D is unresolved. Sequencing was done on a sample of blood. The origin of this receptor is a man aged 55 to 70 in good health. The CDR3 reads CASSNAAATNEKLFF. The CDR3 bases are TGTGCCAGCAGCAACGCGGCGGCAACTAATGAAAAACTGTTTTTT.